In its sample, the clone carrying this T cell receptor (beta chain) was seen a few times. The antigen remains undetermined. PBMCs stemmed from approximately 9.1 ml fresh peripheral blood. This specimen belongs to a study of T cells in Graves' hyperthyroidism and ophthalmopathy. Study findings and constraints: Researchers report that a 13 V-J model separated ophthalmopathy from stable hyperthyroidism.

This CDR3 has 15 amino acids. After removal of 3 bases from V and 1 base from J, the junction contained 8 bases not matched to a gene. The germline CDR1 and CDR2 sequences are GTSNPN and SVGIG (reference sequence). The TCR beta CDR3 regions underwent amplification using RNA transcripts as the source. First-round RT-PCR with HTBI primers amplified the TCR CDR3 region. TCRdb ran MiXCR on the multiplex PCR reads and lists one entry per CDR3 protein. The repertoire includes 600,000 to 900,000 distinct CDR3 sequences, roughly 17% of them detected once, and roughly 8% sits in the top ten. The sequenced material came from blood. V is TRBV30 and J is TRBJ2-7; 8 bases line up with TRBD2. This TCR was recovered from a man aged 18 to 30 with Graves' hyperthyroidism. The CDR3 DNA is TGTGCCTGGAGACCCCGGGGGGGGATTTCCTACGAGCAGTACTTC. Its protein product is CAWRPRGGISYEQYF. Filled out from reference TRBV30 and TRBJ2-7, the complete variable domain reads SQTIHQWPATLVQPVGSPLSLECTVEGTSNPNLYWYRQAAGRGLQLLFYSVGIGQISSEVPQNLSASRPQDRQFILSSKKLLLSDSGFYLCAWRPRGGISYEQYFGPGTRLTVT.